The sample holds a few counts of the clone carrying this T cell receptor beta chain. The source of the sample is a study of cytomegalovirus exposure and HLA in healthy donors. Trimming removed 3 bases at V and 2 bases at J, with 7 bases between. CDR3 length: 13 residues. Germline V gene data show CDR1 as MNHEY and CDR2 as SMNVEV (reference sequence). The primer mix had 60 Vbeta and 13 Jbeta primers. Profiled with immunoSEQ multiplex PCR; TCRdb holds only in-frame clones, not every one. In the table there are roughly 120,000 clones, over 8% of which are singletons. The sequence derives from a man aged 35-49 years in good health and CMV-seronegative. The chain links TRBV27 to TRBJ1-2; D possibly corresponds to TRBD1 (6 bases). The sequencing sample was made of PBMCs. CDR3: CASSFDRNYGYTF. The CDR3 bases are TGTGCCAGCAGTTTTGACAGGAACTATGGCTACACCTTC.